This passage covers 29 T cell receptor beta chains from one sample sequenced in a study of blood T cell repertoires in COVID-19 (TCRdb year 2020). The method behind the library was the immunoSEQ multiplex PCR assay. Imported from immuneACCESS, the table was reduced by TCRdb to in-frame sequences with V and J called. These copies leave out some clones; in studies compared against another copy, an unresolved V gene accounts for under half, and the cause of the remainder is not known. Recorded for this sample are approximately 150,000 clones; approximately 90% of them occurred a single time. The top ten clonotypes cover roughly 1.5% of the sample. Sample: peripheral blood. The source of these receptors is a woman aged 45-60 years with acute or convalescent COVID-19.

The gene calls are TRBV5-1 and TRBJ2-7; 7 nucleotides agree with TRBD1. J lost 3 bases, V lost 4 bases, and 7 bases had no gene match. The CDR3 runs to 14 residues. Per germline, CDR1 SGHRS and CDR2 YFSETQ. The CDR3 DNA reads as TGCGCCAGCAGCACCTCGGGACAGTACTACGAGCAGTACTTC. This translates into CASSTSGQYYEQYF. The full variable domain, with the rest looked up from reference TRBV5-1 and TRBJ2-7, is KAGVTQTPRYLIKTRGQQVTLSCSPISGHRSVSWYQQTPGQGLQFLFEYFSETQRNKGNFPGRFSGRQFSNSRSEMNVSTLELGDSALYLCASSTSGQYYEQYFGPGTRLTVT.

The V call is TRBV5-1, the J call TRBJ1-4; D possibly corresponds to TRBD1 (5 bases). CDR3 length equals 14 residues. V lost 4 bases and J lost 2, with 9 bases in between. Germline-derived CDR1 and CDR2 are SGHRS and YFSETQ. CDR3 bases: TGCGCCAGCAGCCCGGGACTGACTAATGAAAAACTGTTTTTT. Translating it yields CASSPGLTNEKLFF.

The chain combines TRBV14 with TRBJ1-1; TRBD1 agrees at 7 bases. The J segment lost 6 bases and the V segment lost 6 bases, leaving 13 bases of the junction unmatched. The CDR3 is made up of 15 amino acids. From germline, CDR1 is SGHDN and CDR2 FVKESK. The CDR3 is CASSSEGALWAEAFF. In DNA, the CDR3 is TGTGCCAGCAGTTCCGAGGGGGCCCTGTGGGCTGAAGCTTTCTTT.

The V call is TRBV4-3, the J call TRBJ2-2, with D possibly matching TRBD2 (7 bases). V lost 0 bases to trimming and J lost 7 bases, with 24 bases between them. CDR1 LGHNA and CDR2 YSLEER come from the germline V gene. The CDR3 totals 19 residues. The CDR3 DNA reads as TGCGCCAGCAGCCAAGATCCGGGGGGCGAAGGATTCCCCCACGGGGAGCTGTTTTTT. Translating it yields CASSQDPGGEGFPHGELFF.

The chain recombines TRBV7-2 with TRBJ1-6; a possible D gene is TRBD1 (6 bases). CDR1 and CDR2 from the germline V gene are SGHTA and FQGNSA. V shed 2 bases and J shed 10 bases, with 15 bases lying between them. This CDR3 is built from 15 residues. The CDR3, as DNA: TGTGCCAGCAGCTTATGGGGGCAGGCGCGATCACCCCTCCACTTT. This encodes CASSLWGQARSPLHF.

The V gene is TRBV9, the J gene TRBJ2-2; tentatively, D is TRBD2 (6 bases). Germline V lookup: CDR1 SGDLS, CDR2 YYNGEE. With 3 bases removed from V and 7 bases from J, the gap between germline ends came to 7 bases. The CDR3 sequence is 12 residues long. This CDR3 reads CASSADYGELFF. CDR3 nucleotides: TGTGCCAGCAGCGCGGACTACGGGGAGCTGTTTTTT.

This chain joins TRBV10-1 and TRBJ1-1, with 8 bases that match TRBD1. V dropped 3 bases and J dropped 5; count of bases not matched to a gene: 8. CDR3 size: 15 residues. Germline V CDR1 and CDR2: WNHNN, SYGVQD (reference sequence). The DNA of the CDR3 is TGCGCCAGCAGTGAAGGACAGGGTATTGGAACTGAAGCTTTCTTT. It translates to CASSEGQGIGTEAFF.

This clone was recorded only once. The chain is built from TRBV9 and TRBJ2-3; D is undetermined. Trimming took 4 bases from V and 5 from J, leaving 14 bases between them. The CDR3 has 14 residues. Germline V lookup: CDR1 SGDLS, CDR2 YYNGEE. In DNA, the CDR3 is TGTGCCAGCAGCCCTCGACTGCTAAGAGATACGCAGTATTTT. This sequence encodes CASSPRLLRDTQYF.

The V call is TRBV4-1, the J call TRBJ1-5; possibly TRBD1 for D (5 bases). Germline assignment: CDR1 MGHRA and CDR2 YSYEKL. The V and J ends lost 5 bases and 0 bases respectively, with 17 bases between them. The CDR3 has 17 amino acids. Here the CDR3 reads CASSGATGGYSNQPQHF. The CDR3, as DNA: TGCGCCAGCAGCGGCGCGACCGGGGGTTATAGCAATCAGCCCCAGCATTTT.

This chain connects TRBV29-1 to TRBJ1-2; no reliable D call. The germline CDR1 and CDR2 sequences are SQVTM and ANQGSEA. The V end was cut by 6 bases, the J end by 4 bases, with 15 bases between. The CDR3 consists of 13 residues. CDR3 sequence (DNA): TGCAGCGTGCGCTGGACTGGAGGCTATGGCTACACCTTC. This sequence encodes CSVRWTGGYGYTF.

This clone appeared a single time. Germline is not matched at one junction end, which may reflect a read error. This sequence joins TRBV7-2 and TRBJ1-1; TRBD1 aligns across 12 bases. Germline CDR1 is SGHTA and CDR2 is FQGNSA. This CDR3 spans 17 amino acids. The CDR3 nucleotides are TGTGCCAGCAGCCTAGGGACAGGGGGCGCGATGAACGCTGAAGCTTTCTTT. It encodes CASSLGTGGAMNAEAFF.

This rearrangement joins TRBV10-3 to TRBJ1-2, with D possibly TRBD1 on 5 matching bases. Looked up from germline, CDR1 is ENHRY and CDR2 is SYGVKD. V dropped 6 bases and J dropped 0 bases, with 8 bases sitting between them. This CDR3 region has 13 residues. CDR3 in amino acids: CAIRVGANYGYTF. Written as DNA, the CDR3 is TGTGCCATCAGGGTAGGGGCTAACTATGGCTACACCTTC.

This clone showed up just a few times. The chain combines TRBV5-6 with TRBJ1-2; D call uncertain. CDR3 length: 10 residues. Trimming pared 4 bases from V and 7 bases from J, leaving 5 bases between. Per the germline V gene, CDR1 is SGHDT and CDR2 is YYEEEE. The CDR3 DNA reads as TGTGCCAGCAGCGGCCTTGGCTACACCTTC. As protein: CASSGLGYTF. The complete variable domain, with remaining parts taken from reference TRBV5-6 and TRBJ1-2, reads DAGVTQSPTHLIKTRGQQVTLRCSPKSGHDTVSWYQQALGQGPQFIFQYYEEEERQRGNFPDRFSGHQFPNYSSELNVNALLLGDSALYLCASSGLGYTFGSGTRLTVV.

The rearrangement links TRBV24-1 to TRBJ2-3; the match to TRBD1 covers 7 bases. From germline, CDR1 is KGHDR and CDR2 SFDVKD. The V gene end was trimmed by 5 bases and the J gene end by 1 base; junction bases not matched to a gene: 2. The CDR3 runs 14 residues. CDR3 in DNA: TGTGCCACCAGTGGGGACAGAGGCACAGATACGCAGTATTTT. Protein sequence: CATSGDRGTDTQYF.

This chain links TRBV18 with TRBJ1-2; maybe TRBD1 (6 bases). This CDR3 contains 12 residues. Germline CDR1 reads KGHSH; CDR2 reads LQKENI. Trimming shortened V by 6 bases and J by 10 bases, and 15 bases separated the two germline ends. DNA for the CDR3: TGTGCCAGCTCCGCCAGGGGTCAGTACTACACCTTC. As protein: CASSARGQYYTF. Full variable domain (remainder filled in from reference TRBV18 and TRBJ1-2): NAGVMQNPRHLVRRRGQEARLRCSPMKGHSHVYWYRQLPEEGLKFMVYLQKENIIDESGMPKERFSAEFPKEGPSILRIQQVVRGDSAAYFCASSARGQYYTFGSGTRLTVV.

The rearrangement uses TRBV30 and TRBJ2-1, with D uncertain. The CDR3 runs 11 residues. Looked up from germline, CDR1 is GTSNPN and CDR2 is SVGIG (reference sequence). V was pared by 3 bases and J by 3 bases, with 3 bases between. The CDR3 reads CAWSGYNEQFF. Here the CDR3 DNA reads TGTGCCTGGAGCGGCTACAATGAGCAGTTCTTC.

J is TRBJ2-1 and V is TRBV14; a possible D gene is TRBD1 (5 bases). The V gene's germline CDR1 is SGHDN and CDR2 FVKESK. V was trimmed by 5 bases and J by 0 bases, leaving 11 bases between them. The CDR3 runs to 15 residues. The CDR3 nucleotides read TGTGCCAGCAGCATCATAGGGGTCTCCTACAATGAGCAGTTCTTC. Translation: CASSIIGVSYNEQFF.

This sequence joins TRBV7-2 and TRBJ2-7; perhaps TRBD2 as D (6 bases). Trimming stripped 1 base from V and 6 bases from J, with 10 bases between. CDR1 SGHTA and CDR2 FQGNSA come from the germline V gene. The CDR3 has 13 residues. This chain's CDR3 is CASSLELGGEQYF. In nucleotides, the CDR3 is TGTGCCAGCAGCTTAGAGTTGGGGGGCGAGCAGTACTTC.

V usage is TRBV19 and J usage is TRBJ1-2; maybe TRBD1 (6 bases). The CDR3 contains 13 residues. Per germline, CDR1 LNHDA and CDR2 SQIVND (reference sequence). V was pared by 6 bases and J by 4 bases, with 12 bases between. CDR3 nucleotides: TGTGCCAGTAGCCGGGACACCTTCTATGGCTACACCTTC. This sequence encodes CASSRDTFYGYTF.

The rearrangement uses TRBV5-6 and TRBJ2-3; TRBD2 matches at 14 bases. The V gene's germline CDR1 is SGHDT and CDR2 YYEEEE. V trimming: 1 base; J trimming: 5 bases; junction bases outside the gene matches: 3. The CDR3 is 16 amino acids. The CDR3 here is CASSLFGTSGRDTQYF. In DNA form, the CDR3 reads TGTGCCAGCAGCTTGTTTGGGACTAGCGGGAGAGATACGCAGTATTTT.

V is TRBV12-3 or TRBV12-4 and J is TRBJ2-2; D gene unclear. The V gene lost 8 bases and the J gene lost 9 bases, with 7 bases spanning the gap. The CDR3 covers 10 residues. In nucleotides, the CDR3 is TGTGCCAGCGGCATCAGGGAGCTGTTTTTT. The encoded protein is CASGIRELFF.

This clone was detected once. The chain uses TRBV11-2 and TRBJ1-1; TRBD1 is a possible D gene (6 bases). Between the trimmed V and J ends, which lost 5 bases and 0 bases, there was a span of 13 bases. The CDR3 sequence is 15 residues long. Germline values: CDR1 SGHAT, CDR2 FQNNGV. CDR3 sequence: CASSPRTAMNTEAFF. The DNA for the CDR3 is TGTGCCAGCAGCCCCCGGACAGCGATGAACACTGAAGCTTTCTTT. Drawing the rest from reference TRBV11-2 and TRBJ1-1, the complete variable domain is EAGVAQSPRYKIIEKRQSVAFWCNPISGHATLYWYQQILGQGPKLLIQFQNNGVVDDSQLPKDRFSAERLKGVDSTLKIQPAKLEDSAVYLCASSPRTAMNTEAFFGQGTRLTVV.

The gene calls are TRBV5-5 and TRBJ1-2, with D perhaps matching TRBD1 (6 bases). Per germline, CDR1 SGHKS and CDR2 YYEKEE (reference sequence). The CDR3 extends over 14 amino acids. Trimming stripped 4 bases from V and 3 bases from J, with 13 bases between. The CDR3 DNA is TGTGCCAGCAGCCCTCCGACAGGAGACTATGGCTACACCTTC. Translation: CASSPPTGDYGYTF.

The gene calls are TRBV10-2 and TRBJ2-5, with 7 positions matching TRBD1. J lost 2 bases, V lost 6 bases, and 6 bases had no gene match. This CDR3 spans 14 amino acids. Per the germline V gene, CDR1 is WSHSY and CDR2 is SAAADI. CDR3 bases: TGCGCCAGCAGGATTAGGACAGGACAAGAGACCCAGTACTTC. This translates into CASRIRTGQETQYF.

The chain employs TRBV12-3 or TRBV12-4 and TRBJ1-2; D is uncertain. The CDR3 sequence is 13 residues long. V was trimmed by 7 bases and J by 5 bases, leaving 14 bases between them. For the CDR3, the DNA is TGTGCCAGCAACTTTGGCAGGCTATATGGCTACACCTTC. It translates to CASNFGRLYGYTF.

The chain links TRBV10-3 to TRBJ1-3, with 8 bases that match TRBD1. This CDR3 comprises 14 residues. J lost 3 bases, V lost 7 bases, and 5 bases had no gene match. CDR1 is ENHRY, CDR2 SYGVKD, per germline. The CDR3 region is CAITPDRGGNTIYF. DNA of the CDR3: TGTGCCATCACCCCAGACAGGGGTGGAAACACCATATATTTT.

The chain joins TRBV28 to TRBJ2-7; possible D gene TRBD2, 6 bases. The germline V gene has CDR1 MDHEN and CDR2 SYDVKM. Trimming removed 7 bases from V and 7 bases from J, with 11 bases in between. The CDR3 totals 11 residues. The CDR3 reads CASTWGGEQYF. CDR3 DNA sequence: TGTGCCAGCACCTGGGGAGGAGAGCAGTACTTC.

This sequence joins TRBV5-1 and TRBJ1-5, with a tentative D call TRBD1 (5 bases). From germline, CDR1 is SGHRS and CDR2 YFSETQ. The CDR3 sequence is 14 residues long. The V gene lost 0 bases and the J gene lost 5 bases, with 9 bases spanning the gap. The CDR3 region has the DNA TGCGCCAGCAGCTTGGCCACAGGCTATCAGCCCCAGCATTTT. It translates to CASSLATGYQPQHF. The entire variable domain, with the rest obtained from reference TRBV5-1 and TRBJ1-5, is as follows: KAGVTQTPRYLIKTRGQQVTLSCSPISGHRSVSWYQQTPGQGLQFLFEYFSETQRNKGNFPGRFSGRQFSNSRSEMNVSTLELGDSALYLCASSLATGYQPQHFGDGTRLSIL.

This clone was counted a few times. In DNA form, the CDR3 reads TGTGCCAGCAGTGCCCCGGGTCGTAGATCCTCTGGGGCCAACGTCCTGACTTTC. This encodes CASSAPGRRSSGANVLTF. This chain links TRBV2 with TRBJ2-6; D gene ambiguous. The CDR3 has 18 amino acids. Germline CDR1 is SNHLY and CDR2 is FYNNEI. V was clipped by 4 bases and J by 0 bases, with 16 bases between them.